This T cell receptor beta chain was sequenced during a study of blood T cell repertoires in COVID-19. In the study's own analysis: Amplification of reference gene primers was used by the study to estimate nucleated cell counts. Using immunoSEQ multiplex PCR, the repertoire was profiled, and TCRdb retains in-frame clones only, with some absent. V, J and clone size reflect that table, while D and trimming were determined from the DNA. Of 25,000 to 30,000 clones in the sample, approximately 90% were seen once. V shed 2 bases, J shed 5 bases, and the junction held 10 bases outside the gene matches. The length of the CDR3 is 16 residues. Germline V gene data show CDR1 as SGHAT and CDR2 as FQDESV (reference sequence).

The V gene is TRBV11-1, the J gene TRBJ2-3, with 7 nucleotides matching TRBD2. The sequencing sample was made of peripheral blood. This sequence was found in a man aged 45-60 years with active COVID-19. CDR3 nucleotides: TGTGCCAGCAGCTTATTCCTGGGGGGGTTGCAAGATACGCAGTATTTT. Encoded protein: CASSLFLGGLQDTQYF.